Shown below are 21 T cell receptor beta chains from a single sample sequenced in a study of T cells after yellow fever vaccination. TCRdb processed the 5' RACE reads anew with MiXCR; each CDR3 protein has one entry. The top ten hold approximately 19% of the sample, which has some 320,000 distinct CDR3 sequences, approximately 4.5% seen once. Material: PBMCs, obtained 15 days after the yellow fever booster vaccination. Source of these receptors: a man younger than 30 who received the YFV17D yellow fever vaccine.

This clonotype has ten or more counts. This chain uses TRBV4-3 with TRBJ2-1; D is perhaps TRBD2 (6 bases). The CDR3 has 15 amino acids. CDR1 and CDR2 (germline): LGHNA, YSLEER. Trimming cost V 0 bases and J 2 bases, with 8 bases left between them. The DNA of the CDR3 is TGCGCCAGCAGCCAAGAGTGGGGGGCCTACAATGAGCAGTTCTTC. Its translation is CASSQEWGAYNEQFF.

The V call is TRBV28, the J call TRBJ2-3; possibly TRBD1 for D (7 bases). Germline V gene data show CDR1 as MDHEN and CDR2 as SYDVKM. The length of the CDR3 is 15 residues. V gave up 7 bases and J gave up 6 bases, with 20 bases separating them. This CDR3 is CASKEGRGTEDTQYF. The CDR3 nucleotides read TGTGCCAGCAAGGAGGGCAGGGGGACCGAGGATACGCAGTATTTT. The full variable domain, its missing parts supplied by reference TRBV28 and TRBJ2-3, is DVKVTQSSRYLVKRTGEKVFLECVQDMDHENMFWYRQDPGLGLRLIYFSYDVKMKEKGDIPEGYSVSREKKERFSLILESASTNQTSMYLCASKEGRGTEDTQYFGPGTRLTVL.

This clonotype was seen ten or more times. The rearrangement uses TRBV28 and TRBJ2-3; possible D gene TRBD2, 6 bases. This CDR3 contains 15 residues. The germline V and J ends were trimmed by 5 bases and 3 bases, with 15 bases remaining between them. Germline CDR1 is MDHEN and CDR2 is SYDVKM. Written as DNA, the CDR3 is TGTGCCAGCAGTACCCAGGGTGGGGGGACAGATACGCAGTATTTT. It codes for CASSTQGGGTDTQYF.

This clonotype was recorded many times. V and J are TRBV6-6 and TRBJ1-6; 9 nucleotides align to TRBD1. Germline V gene sequence: CDR1 MNHNY, CDR2 SVGAGI (reference sequence). V trimming: 11 bases; J trimming: 10 bases; junction bases outside the gene matches: 9. The CDR3 consists of 13 residues. The CDR3 nucleotides are TGTGCCGCGCGGGGGACAGGGTACTCACCCCTCCACTTT. This sequence encodes CAARGTGYSPLHF.

This clonotype was observed a handful of times. The DNA of the CDR3 is TGTGCCAGCAGCGTAGAAGCGATGGACGGGGAGCTGTTTTTT. It specifies CASSVEAMDGELFF. V is TRBV7-2 and J is TRBJ2-2, with D uncertain. The CDR3 covers 14 residues. V gave up 5 bases and J gave up 7 bases, with 14 bases separating them. Germline-derived CDR1 and CDR2 are SGHTA and FQGNSA.

This clonotype has ten or more counts. This chain joins TRBV20-1 and TRBJ1-1, with a weak D call TRBD1 (5 bases). Germline V gene lookup returns CDR1 DFQATT and CDR2 SNEGSKA (reference sequence). CDR3 size: 14 residues. V dropped 3 bases and J dropped 4 bases, with 15 bases sitting between them. CDR3 amino acids: CSARLLFGGTEAFF. The CDR3 coding sequence is TGCAGTGCTAGGCTTCTATTTGGGGGCACTGAAGCTTTCTTT.

This clonotype was counted ten times or more. The chain combines TRBV7-2 with TRBJ2-5, with D hard to call. This CDR3 spans 17 amino acids. The germline V and J ends were trimmed by 2 bases and 3 bases, with 19 bases remaining between them. Germline V gene lookup returns CDR1 SGHTA and CDR2 FQGNSA. CDR3 bases: TGTGCCAGCAGCTTACTATACACGACGAGTGGGGAAGAGACCCAGTACTTC. This translates into CASSLLYTTSGEETQYF.

V gene TRBV4-1 combines with J gene TRBJ2-7, with D uncertain. Germline V gene sequence: CDR1 MGHRA, CDR2 YSYEKL. Trimming removed 1 base from V and 3 bases from J, with 7 bases in between. The CDR3 consists of 13 residues. The CDR3, as DNA: TGCGCCAGCAGCCAAGCGTCCGACTACGAGCAGTACTTC. This translates into CASSQASDYEQYF.

In its sample, this clonotype was seen a few times. The chain uses TRBV6-5 and TRBJ1-1, with D possibly TRBD1 on 5 matching bases. The CDR3 spans 13 residues. Trimming took off 8 bases at V and 4 bases at J, with 14 bases between the two ends. Germline V lookup: CDR1 MNHEY, CDR2 SVGAGI. CDR3 region: CASLPGRGTEAFF. As DNA, the CDR3 is TGTGCCAGCCTCCCAGGGCGCGGCACTGAAGCTTTCTTT.

The genes are TRBV5-1 and TRBJ1-2; the D gene is possibly TRBD1 (6 bases). Looked up from germline, CDR1 is SGHRS and CDR2 is YFSETQ. The CDR3 spans 14 residues. Trimming pared 3 bases from V and 8 bases from J, leaving 17 bases between. The CDR3 coding sequence is TGCGCCAGCAGCTCATTAGGTACAGGGACCGGCTACACCTTC. Protein sequence: CASSSLGTGTGYTF.

Ten or more counts support this clonotype. The chain combines TRBV7-9 with TRBJ1-1, with D maybe TRBD1 (6 bases). This CDR3 region has 15 residues. Deletions cut 1 base from V and 5 bases from J, with 14 bases between. The germline CDR1 and CDR2 sequences are SEHNR and FQNEAQ (reference sequence). For the CDR3, the DNA is TGTGCCAGCAGCTTAGGTAGGCAGGGGAGGACTGAAGCTTTCTTT. Its translation: CASSLGRQGRTEAFF.

This clonotype was counted between two and nine times. CDR3 DNA: TGTGCCAGCAGGAGCGATAACTATGGCTACACCTTC. Its protein is CASRSDNYGYTF. The rearrangement links TRBV6-2 or TRBV6-3 to TRBJ1-2; D gene unclear. Germline V gene sequence: CDR1 MNHEY, CDR2 SVGEGT. V was trimmed by 6 bases and J by 1 base, leaving 6 bases between them. This CDR3 has 12 residues.

This clonotype was seen only a few times. The V and J genes are TRBV7-9 and TRBJ1-5; 7 nucleotides align to TRBD1. The CDR3 is 15 residues long. Looked up from germline, CDR1 is SEHNR and CDR2 is FQNEAQ (reference sequence). The V segment lost 5 bases and the J segment 4 bases; nucleotides outside the gene matches: 8. The CDR3, as DNA: TGTGCCAGCAGCCAAGGGCAGGGGGTAAATCAGCCCCAGCATTTT. This translates into CASSQGQGVNQPQHF.

This clonotype was detected ten times or more. The chain has TRBV7-2 and TRBJ2-7; D call uncertain. V was clipped by 1 base and J by 3 bases, with 10 bases between them. The CDR3 extends over 14 amino acids. Germline V gene sequence: CDR1 SGHTA, CDR2 FQGNSA. The DNA for the CDR3 is TGTGCCAGCAGCTTAGAAGGCCATAGCTACGAGCAGTACGTC. This codes for CASSLEGHSYEQYV.

This clonotype has a count of ten or more. The chain carries TRBV6-5 and TRBJ2-1; TRBD2 matches at 8 bases. Germline CDR1 reads MNHEY; CDR2 reads SVGAGI. V shed 4 bases, J shed 3 bases, and the junction held 5 bases outside the gene matches. CDR3 length equals 15 residues. The CDR3 bases are TGTGCCAGCAGTTCGGTGACTAGCGACTACAATGAGCAGTTCTTC. This codes for CASSSVTSDYNEQFF.

The sample holds a few counts of this clonotype. This chain joins TRBV27 and TRBJ2-1, with 7 bases matching TRBD1. Germline values: CDR1 MNHEY, CDR2 SMNVEV (reference sequence). V shed 0 bases and J 6 bases; nucleotides not matched to a gene: 2. CDR3 size: 14 residues. This chain's CDR3 is CASSLSRGLNEQFF. The CDR3 DNA reads as TGTGCCAGCAGTTTATCTAGGGGGCTCAATGAGCAGTTCTTC.

This clonotype was seen only a few times. The CDR3 DNA reads as TGCGCCAGCAGCTTGCGAGGGCAGGGGCTCATAGATACGCAGTATTTT. Translating it yields CASSLRGQGLIDTQYF. The genes are TRBV5-1 and TRBJ2-3, with D possibly matching TRBD1 (6 bases). CDR3 length: 16 amino acids. Trimming cost V 1 base and J 5 bases, with 17 bases left between them. CDR1 and CDR2 from the germline V gene are SGHRS and YFSETQ.

This clonotype showed up many times. The chain joins TRBV12-3 or TRBV12-4 to TRBJ2-5, with 12 bases that match TRBD2. The CDR3 covers 16 residues. V lost 6 bases to trimming and J lost 5 bases; unmatched junction nucleotides: 10. The DNA of the CDR3 is TGTGCCAGCAGCTGGACTAGCGGGGTCTTAGCGGAGACCCAGTACTTC. Translated, it gives CASSWTSGVLAETQYF.

This clonotype was counted only a few times. Here the CDR3 reads CASSFADRVYRSPLHF. The CDR3 region has the DNA TGTGCCAGCAGCTTTGCGGACAGGGTCTATAGGTCACCCCTCCACTTT. The rearrangement links TRBV7-9 to TRBJ1-6; 8 bases align to TRBD1. The germline gives CDR1 SEHNR, CDR2 FQNEAQ (reference sequence). This CDR3 comprises 16 residues. V shed 3 bases, J shed 10 bases, and the junction held 11 bases outside the gene matches.

This clonotype was seen repeatedly, ten times or more. The chain joins TRBV10-3 to TRBJ1-6; 8 nucleotides agree with TRBD1. The CDR3 has 14 residues. Trimming cost V 6 bases and J 6 bases; bases outside gene matches: 4. Germline V CDR1 and CDR2: ENHRY, SYGVKD. CDR3 sequence reads: CAIRNTGGNSPLHF. The CDR3 bases are TGTGCCATCAGAAACACAGGGGGTAATTCACCCCTCCACTTT.

The chain recombines TRBV2 with TRBJ1-1, with a possible D match to TRBD1 (5 bases). Germline V gene sequence: CDR1 SNHLY, CDR2 FYNNEI. CDR3 size: 14 residues. V lost 6 bases and J lost 1, with 12 bases in between. The CDR3 here is CASRITGANTEAFF. Here the CDR3 DNA reads TGTGCCAGCAGAATAACCGGGGCGAACACTGAAGCTTTCTTT.